Described below is a single TCR beta chain sequence and its context. No antigen is known for it. The sample belongs to a study of cytomegalovirus exposure and HLA in healthy donors. The CDR3 runs to 19 residues. After removal of 5 bases from V and 1 base from J, the junction contained 14 bases not matched to a gene. The germline gives CDR1 SGHRS, CDR2 YFSETQ. A multiplex PCR was run with 60 Vbeta primers and 13 Jbeta primers. TCRdb keeps only in-frame clones here, not all; method: immunoSEQ multiplex PCR. Counted here are about 140,000 clones, approximately 86% occurring once; the ten biggest clones make up 0.45% to 0.6%. Findings and caveats of the study: Three CMV-associated chains proved CMV antigen-specific in vitro. As a later analysis revealed, most CMV-associated TCR beta chains appeared HLA-restricted. Within an earlier analysis, most TCR beta V segments proved productive either about 87% or about 30% of the time.

The receptor comes from a woman between 40 and 55 years old in good health and CMV-seronegative. This sequence joins TRBV5-1 and TRBJ2-3; 12 bases agree with TRBD2. Sequenced sample: PBMCs. The DNA for the CDR3 is TGCGCCAGCAGACGACTAGCGGGAGATGTGGGCCGGGGCACAGATACGCAGTATTTT. Translating it yields CASRRLAGDVGRGTDTQYF.